These T cell receptor beta chains were read from a single sample in a study of T cells in Graves' hyperthyroidism and ophthalmopathy. In TCRdb, the multiplex PCR reads were re-called with MiXCR into one record per CDR3 protein. The table includes almost 600,000 distinct CDR3 sequences, 11% to 15% detected once. Sequencing was performed on blood. The receptors here all came from a woman aged 25 to 39 with Graves' hyperthyroidism that later progressed to Graves' ophthalmopathy. Both conserved end residues are part of each CDR3. Clone size, where shown, is once, few, many, or a class for clones that have expanded.

V gene,J gene,clone size,CDR3 protein
TRBV7-6,TRBJ1-2,few,CASSPPGAYGYTF
TRBV27,TRBJ2-7,few,CASSPISLAGGETYEQYF
TRBV29-1,TRBJ2-3,many,CSVEDGDSTDTQYF
TRBV24-1,TRBJ2-1,few,CATGQEPKNEQFF
TRBV20-1,TRBJ2-3,many,CSATKREGQTDTQYF
TRBV7-2,TRBJ2-5,many,CASSLHPSGGSGGETQYF
TRBV4-2,TRBJ1-6,NA,CASSSGSPLSSYNSPLHF
TRBV7-2,TRBJ2-1,NA,CASRVGGEQFF
TRBV3-1,TRBJ1-1,many,CASSQALVGTEAFF
TRBV24-1,TRBJ1-2,few,CATSDRTGIRGYTF
TRBV27,TRBJ2-3,many,CASSGYSGETDTQYF
TRBV30,TRBJ1-1,many,CAWSVRNSRLLGVEAFF
TRBV13,TRBJ1-3,few,CASSKEIVTGAEGGNTIYF
TRBV29-1,TRBJ2-7,many,CSVGRVASGYTPNYEQYF
TRBV20-1,TRBJ1-1,NA,CSAKEGGGNTEAFF
TRBV2,TRBJ2-2,NA,CASLAGPGELFF
TRBV20-1,TRBJ2-5,few,CSGGQAEETQYF
TRBV7-2,TRBJ1-2,NA,CASSLGWGQFGGYTF
TRBV4-1,TRBJ1-4,many,CASSHPPSSREKLFF
TRBV11-3,TRBJ1-1,many,CASSLSGGDTEAFF
TRBV12-3/TRBV12-4,TRBJ1-3,NA,CASSSRTADRENTIYF
TRBV19,TRBJ1-3,few,CASSVTVSGNTIYF
TRBV6-5,TRBJ1-3,many,CASSYEGANTIYF
TRBV12-3/TRBV12-4,TRBJ2-3,many,CASSPSAGTDTQYF
TRBV7-9,TRBJ1-5,many,CASSLGRQPQHF
TRBV29-1,TRBJ1-1,many,CSVEIAEAEAFF
TRBV5-1,TRBJ2-3,NA,CASSLVVEYESTDMQYF
TRBV4-3,TRBJ1-2,many,CASSQGGRTNYGYTF
TRBV7-9,TRBJ2-2,NA,CASSLTGPRELFF
TRBV19,TRBJ1-1,many,CASSEFMNTEAFF
TRBV20-1,TRBJ2-7,NA,CSAPPGPLRDYEQYF
TRBV7-8,TRBJ2-2,many,CASSLLEPPGELFF
TRBV3-1,TRBJ1-1,NA,CASSHTGRWNTEAFF
TRBV7-3,TRBJ1-4,NA,CASSLDGAANEKLFF
TRBV7-2,TRBJ2-7,many,CASSLGLAGAEQYF
TRBV9,TRBJ2-5,many,CASSPWTAQETQYF
TRBV13,TRBJ2-1,few,CASSSPTGEQFF
TRBV24-1,TRBJ2-7,many,CATGPRHSYEQYF
TRBV6-1,TRBJ2-5,many,CASSEAGTSGYF
TRBV5-6,TRBJ2-3,NA,CASSLRLLGSTDTQYF
TRBV15,TRBJ1-5,many,CATRGGGQGYQPQHF
TRBV5-8,TRBJ2-1,NA,CASSPPETGQFF
TRBV24-1,TRBJ1-5,many,CATGDRDQPQHF
TRBV27,TRBJ2-7,many,CASSLSASWTYEQYF
TRBV19,TRBJ1-1,many,CASTNFRGSTEAFF
TRBV4-1,TRBJ2-2,NA,CASSQAGTGESGELFF
TRBV7-9,TRBJ2-1,NA,CASSPEGTLPYNEQFF
TRBV7-2,TRBJ2-3,many,CASSLARGLDNTQYF